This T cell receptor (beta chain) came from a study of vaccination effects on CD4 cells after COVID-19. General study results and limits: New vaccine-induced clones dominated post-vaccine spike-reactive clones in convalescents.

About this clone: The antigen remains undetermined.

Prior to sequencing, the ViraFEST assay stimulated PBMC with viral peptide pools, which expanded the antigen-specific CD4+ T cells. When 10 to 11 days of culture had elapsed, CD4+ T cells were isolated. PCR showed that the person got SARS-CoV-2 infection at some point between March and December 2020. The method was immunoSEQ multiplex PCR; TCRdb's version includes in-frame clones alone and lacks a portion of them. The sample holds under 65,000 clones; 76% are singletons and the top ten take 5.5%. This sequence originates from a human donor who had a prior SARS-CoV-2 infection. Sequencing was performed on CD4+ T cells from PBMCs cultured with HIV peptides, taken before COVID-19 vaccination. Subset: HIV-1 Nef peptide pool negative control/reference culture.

CDR3 in amino acids: CASGLLGTFSRELFF. Here the CDR3 DNA reads TGTGCTAGTGGTTTGCTAGGGACCTTTTCCCGGGAGCTGTTTTTT. The V gene is TRBV12-5, the J gene TRBJ2-2; TRBD1 or TRBD2 may be the D gene (5 bases each). The CDR3 runs 15 residues. Between the trimmed V and J ends, which lost 2 bases and 9 bases, there was a span of 16 bases. CDR1 and CDR2 from the germline V gene are LGHNT and FRNRAP.